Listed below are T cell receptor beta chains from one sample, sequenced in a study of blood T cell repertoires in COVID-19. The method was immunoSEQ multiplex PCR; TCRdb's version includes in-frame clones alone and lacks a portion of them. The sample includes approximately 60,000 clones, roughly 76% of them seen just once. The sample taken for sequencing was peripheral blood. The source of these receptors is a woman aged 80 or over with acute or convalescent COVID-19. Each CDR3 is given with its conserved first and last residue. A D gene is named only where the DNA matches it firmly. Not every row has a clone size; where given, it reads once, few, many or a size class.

CDR3aa: CASSRDDRGTEAFF; CDR3nt: TGTGCCAGCAGCCGAGACGACAGGGGGACTGAAGCTTTCTTT; d_gene: TRBD1; abundance: NA; v_gene: TRBV5-5; j_gene: TRBJ1-1
CDR3aa: CATSPRDSFLNQPQHF; CDR3nt: TGTGCCACCAGCCCCCGGGACAGTTTTCTAAATCAGCCCCAGCATTTT; d_gene: TRBD1; abundance: NA; v_gene: TRBV15; j_gene: TRBJ1-5
CDR3aa: CASSWKSSPGHSYEQYF; CDR3nt: TGTGCCAGCAGTTGGAAATCCTCCCCTGGGCATTCCTACGAGCAGTACTTC; d_gene: NA; abundance: NA; v_gene: TRBV28; j_gene: TRBJ2-7
CDR3aa: CASSPRVVAGSTDTQYF; CDR3nt: TGTGCCAGCAGTCCCCGGGTAGTAGCGGGGAGCACAGATACGCAGTATTTT; d_gene: TRBD2; abundance: NA; v_gene: TRBV28; j_gene: TRBJ2-3
CDR3aa: CASSRGLAGSTNTGELFF; CDR3nt: TGTGCCAGCAGTCGGGGACTAGCGGGTAGTACGAACACCGGGGAGCTGTTTTTT; d_gene: TRBD2; abundance: NA; v_gene: TRBV9; j_gene: TRBJ2-2
CDR3aa: CASSPGRGEYF; CDR3nt: TGTGCCAGCTCACCAGGTCGGGGGGAGTACTTC; d_gene: TRBD2; abundance: NA; v_gene: TRBV18; j_gene: TRBJ2-7
CDR3aa: CTSTRGREADEQYF; CDR3nt: TGCACCAGCACTAGGGGGCGGGAAGCGGACGAGCAGTACTTC; d_gene: NA; abundance: NA; v_gene: TRBV1; j_gene: TRBJ2-7
CDR3aa: CASSGRLAGTYNEQFF; CDR3nt: TGTGCCAGCAGTGGTAGACTAGCGGGAACCTACAATGAGCAGTTCTTC; d_gene: TRBD2; abundance: NA; v_gene: TRBV6-2/TRBV6-3; j_gene: TRBJ2-1
CDR3aa: CASSLVRGQNYGYTF; CDR3nt: TGTGCCAGTAGTCTCGTCAGAGGACAAAACTATGGCTACACCTTC; d_gene: NA; abundance: NA; v_gene: TRBV19; j_gene: TRBJ1-2
CDR3aa: CASSTTGFTEAFF; CDR3nt: TGCGCCAGCAGCACGACAGGGTTCACTGAAGCTTTCTTT; d_gene: TRBD1; abundance: NA; v_gene: TRBV5-1; j_gene: TRBJ1-1
CDR3aa: CASSLAPRVNEKLFF; CDR3nt: TGTGCCAGCAGTTTAGCCCCCCGGGTAAATGAAAAACTGTTTTTT; d_gene: NA; abundance: NA; v_gene: TRBV27; j_gene: TRBJ1-4
CDR3aa: CASSRTERYGYTF; CDR3nt: TGCGCCAGCAGCCGGACAGAGAGGTATGGCTACACCTTC; d_gene: NA; abundance: NA; v_gene: TRBV5-1; j_gene: TRBJ1-2
CDR3aa: CASSSSGANQPQHF; CDR3nt: TGTGCCAGCAGTTCCTCAGGTGCAAATCAGCCCCAGCATTTT; d_gene: NA; abundance: NA; v_gene: TRBV28; j_gene: TRBJ1-5
CDR3aa: CACTGSANTIYF; CDR3nt: TGTGCCTGTACAGGGTCGGCGAACACCATATATTTT; d_gene: NA; abundance: NA; v_gene: TRBV6-5; j_gene: TRBJ1-3
CDR3aa: CASSPPTVSQETQYF; CDR3nt: TGTGCCAGCTCACCACCCACAGTTTCCCAAGAGACCCAGTACTTC; d_gene: NA; abundance: NA; v_gene: TRBV18; j_gene: TRBJ2-5
CDR3aa: CASSQERGRAVSGYTF; CDR3nt: TGCGCCAGCAGCCAAGAAAGAGGCAGGGCGGTGAGCGGCTACACCTTC; d_gene: NA; abundance: NA; v_gene: TRBV4-1; j_gene: TRBJ1-2
CDR3aa: CASLGGGEDYGYTF; CDR3nt: TGTGCCAGCCTTGGGGGGGGAGAGGACTATGGCTACACCTTC; d_gene: NA; abundance: NA; v_gene: TRBV28; j_gene: TRBJ1-2
CDR3aa: CASSRLAGVGEQYF; CDR3nt: TGCGCCAGCAGCCGACTAGCGGGAGTGGGGGAGCAGTACTTC; d_gene: TRBD2; abundance: NA; v_gene: TRBV5-1; j_gene: TRBJ2-7
CDR3aa: CASSPPGHSSYNEQFF; CDR3nt: TGTGCCAGCAGCCCCCCGGGACACAGCTCCTACAATGAGCAGTTCTTC; d_gene: NA; abundance: NA; v_gene: TRBV7-9; j_gene: TRBJ2-1
CDR3aa: CASSPALGQGFGYTF; CDR3nt: TGTGCCAGCAGTCCGGCCCTGGGACAGGGGTTTGGCTACACCTTC; d_gene: TRBD1; abundance: NA; v_gene: TRBV28; j_gene: TRBJ1-2
CDR3aa: CASTPGAPYSNQPQHF; CDR3nt: TGTGCCAGTACCCCAGGGGCACCTTATAGCAATCAGCCCCAGCATTTT; d_gene: NA; abundance: NA; v_gene: TRBV19; j_gene: TRBJ1-5
CDR3aa: CASSRAPPGAGETQYF; CDR3nt: TGTGCCAGCAGCCGCGCCCCCCCAGGGGCAGGGGAGACCCAGTACTTC; d_gene: NA; abundance: once; v_gene: TRBV7-2; j_gene: TRBJ2-5
CDR3aa: CASSIRVLAGPREKYEQYF; CDR3nt: TGTGCCAGTAGTATAAGGGTACTAGCGGGACCTCGGGAGAAATACGAGCAGTACTTC; d_gene: TRBD2; abundance: once; v_gene: TRBV19; j_gene: TRBJ2-7
CDR3aa: CASSRAGLAVTDTQYF; CDR3nt: TGCGCCAGCAGCCGAGCGGGACTAGCGGTCACAGATACGCAGTATTTT; d_gene: TRBD2; abundance: NA; v_gene: TRBV4-1; j_gene: TRBJ2-3
CDR3aa: CASSLGQSVGYTF; CDR3nt: TGTGCCAGCAGTTTAGGGCAGAGTGTGGGCTACACCTTC; d_gene: NA; abundance: few; v_gene: TRBV28; j_gene: TRBJ1-2
CDR3aa: CASSGGRREQFF; CDR3nt: TGTGCCAGCAGCGGGGGGCGGAGGGAGCAGTTCTTC; d_gene: NA; abundance: NA; v_gene: TRBV9; j_gene: TRBJ2-1
CDR3aa: CASSSPAENYGYTF; CDR3nt: TGTGCCAGCAGTTCGCCCGCGGAAAACTATGGCTACACCTTC; d_gene: NA; abundance: NA; v_gene: TRBV28; j_gene: TRBJ1-2
CDR3aa: CASSLDTAPGQPQHF; CDR3nt: TGTGCCAGCAGCTTAGACACGGCCCCGGGTCAGCCCCAGCATTTT; d_gene: NA; abundance: NA; v_gene: TRBV7-2; j_gene: TRBJ1-5
CDR3aa: CAGPVINKELNTEAFF; CDR3nt: TGTGCCGGGCCTGTGATAAACAAAGAATTGAACACTGAAGCTTTCTTT; d_gene: NA; abundance: NA; v_gene: TRBV6-4; j_gene: TRBJ1-1
CDR3aa: CSVRDRGGQPQHF; CDR3nt: TGCAGCGTTAGGGACAGGGGCGGTCAGCCCCAGCATTTT; d_gene: TRBD1; abundance: NA; v_gene: TRBV29-1; j_gene: TRBJ1-5
CDR3aa: CASSESGTSSYEQYF; CDR3nt: TGCGCCAGCAGCGAATCCGGGACTAGCTCCTACGAGCAGTACTTC; d_gene: TRBD2; abundance: few; v_gene: TRBV5-1; j_gene: TRBJ2-7
CDR3aa: CASSRRTGPLETQYF; CDR3nt: TGTGCCAGCAGCCGAAGGACAGGACCCCTAGAGACCCAGTACTTC; d_gene: TRBD1; abundance: NA; v_gene: TRBV14; j_gene: TRBJ2-5
CDR3aa: CASTRRGETQYF; CDR3nt: TGTGCCAGCACAAGGAGGGGCGAGACCCAGTACTTC; d_gene: NA; abundance: once; v_gene: TRBV2; j_gene: TRBJ2-5
CDR3aa: CASKKSGSPNYGYTF; CDR3nt: TGCGCCAGCAAGAAATCTGGGAGTCCTAACTATGGCTACACCTTC; d_gene: NA; abundance: once; v_gene: TRBV5-1; j_gene: TRBJ1-2
CDR3aa: CASSADTEAFF; CDR3nt: TGTGCCAGCAGCGCGGACACTGAAGCTTTCTTT; d_gene: NA; abundance: NA; v_gene: TRBV13; j_gene: TRBJ1-1
CDR3aa: CASSLAGGQFTEAFF; CDR3nt: TGTGCCAGCAGTTTAGCGGGGGGCCAATTCACTGAAGCTTTCTTT; d_gene: NA; abundance: few; v_gene: TRBV27; j_gene: TRBJ1-1
CDR3aa: CASSARVSYEQYF; CDR3nt: TGTGCCAGCAGTGCCAGGGTTAGTTACGAGCAGTACTTC; d_gene: NA; abundance: NA; v_gene: TRBV2; j_gene: TRBJ2-7
CDR3aa: CASSSIRGTNYGYTF; CDR3nt: TGTGCCAGCAGCTCGATACGGGGGACTAACTATGGCTACACCTTC; d_gene: NA; abundance: NA; v_gene: TRBV11-2; j_gene: TRBJ1-2
CDR3aa: CASSVEPLAGGGDTQYF; CDR3nt: TGTGCCAGCAGCGTAGAACCCCTAGCGGGAGGCGGAGATACGCAGTATTTT; d_gene: TRBD2; abundance: NA; v_gene: TRBV9; j_gene: TRBJ2-3
CDR3aa: CASSDRRTYGYTF; CDR3nt: TGTGCCAGCAGTGACCGCAGAACCTATGGCTACACCTTC; d_gene: NA; abundance: few; v_gene: TRBV2; j_gene: TRBJ1-2
CDR3aa: CAWNRGERTNEKLFF; CDR3nt: TGTGCCTGGAACAGGGGAGAAAGGACTAATGAAAAACTGTTTTTT; d_gene: TRBD1; abundance: NA; v_gene: TRBV30; j_gene: TRBJ1-4